This passage covers 26 T cell receptor beta chains from one sample sequenced in a study of CD8 T cells in ankylosing spondylitis. Study observations and caveats: A TCR beta motif made of roughly eight highly homologous variants seemed typical of ankylosing spondylitis blood.

Their recognized antigens are unknown. TCRdb itself ran the 5' RACE reads through MiXCR, one entry per CDR3 protein. The top ten hold 30% to 35% of the sample, which has about 130,000 distinct CDR3 sequences, about 15% seen once. Sequencing used blood, either unsorted or a sorted T cell fraction (not recorded which). These receptors came from a male donor with ankylosing spondylitis.

The chain joins TRBV19 to TRBJ2-1, with 7 bases matching TRBD2. Germline loops: CDR1 LNHDA, CDR2 SQIVND (reference sequence). Trimming took 1 base from V and 2 from J; bases not matched to a gene: 8. The CDR3 has 17 residues. CDR3 DNA sequence: TGTGCCAGTAGTATAGTCTCCGGGACTAAGGCCTACAATGAGCAGTTCTTC. It encodes CASSIVSGTKAYNEQFF.

This clonotype was counted only a few times. The chain combines TRBV10-3 with TRBJ2-1; 11 nucleotides agree with TRBD2. Unmatched junction bases numbered 3, after V lost 4 bases and J lost 4 bases. This CDR3 spans 15 amino acids. Germline V gives CDR1 ENHRY, CDR2 SYGVKD. CDR3 protein: CAISAGTSGYNEQFF. CDR3 DNA: TGTGCCATCAGTGCGGGGACTAGCGGATACAATGAGCAGTTCTTC.

V gene TRBV4-3 combines with J gene TRBJ1-6; 8 positions agree with TRBD1. Germline CDR1 reads LGHNA; CDR2 reads YSLEER. This CDR3 has 17 amino acids. Trimming at V came to 0 bases and at J to 13 bases, leaving 14 bases not matched to a gene. The CDR3 DNA is TGCGCCAGCAGCCAAGATTATTTAGAGACAGGGGAGTCGCCCCTCCACTTT. Amino acids: CASSQDYLETGESPLHF.

V is TRBV10-3 and J is TRBJ2-7; 7 nucleotides line up with TRBD2. CDR3 length equals 15 residues. The ends lost 0 bases at V and 2 bases at J; junction bases unmatched: 4. The germline V gene encodes CDR1 ENHRY and CDR2 SYGVKD. The CDR3 DNA is TGTGCCATCAGTGAGTCGGGAGGGCCCGCCTACGAGCAGTACTTC. Its protein product is CAISESGGPAYEQYF.

This chain links TRBV27 with TRBJ2-7; 7 bases fit TRBD1. Germline CDR1 MNHEY, CDR2 SMNVEV (reference sequence). The length of the CDR3 is 14 residues. V dropped 6 bases and J dropped 7; count of bases not matched to a gene: 12. The CDR3 here is CASRTGTALHEQYF. The CDR3 DNA follows: TGTGCCAGCAGGACCGGGACAGCGCTGCATGAGCAGTACTTC.

This clonotype appeared a few times. The chain is built from TRBV12-3 or TRBV12-4 and TRBJ1-1; D may be TRBD1 (6 bases). Deletions cut 2 bases from V and 11 bases from J, with 9 bases between. The CDR3 contains 11 residues. The DNA of the CDR3 is TGTGCCAGCAGTTTAAACAGGGATGCTTTCTTT. Protein product: CASSLNRDAFF.

As for this clonotype: It may be a read error: a sequence one base away is much more abundant. This rearrangement joins TRBV7-9 to TRBJ2-1; 8 nucleotides line up with TRBD2. CDR1 and CDR2 from the germline V gene are SEHNR and FQNEAQ (reference sequence). This CDR3 spans 15 amino acids. After removal of 5 bases from V and 7 bases from J, the junction contained 10 bases not matched to a gene. This CDR3 reads CASSAFSGTRNEQFF. The CDR3, as DNA: TGTGCCAGCAGCGCGTTCTCCGGGACTAGAAATGAGCAGTTCTTC.

The V gene is TRBV25-1, the J gene TRBJ2-7; 7 positions agree with TRBD1. V lost 6 bases and J lost 0; bases outside the gene matches: 2. Germline assignment: CDR1 MGHDK and CDR2 SYGVNS. This CDR3 spans 13 amino acids. This CDR3 reads CASRDRSSYEQYF. The DNA for the CDR3 is TGTGCCAGCAGGGACAGGAGCTCCTACGAGCAGTACTTC.

This clonotype was counted a few times. J is TRBJ2-5 and V is TRBV7-9; tentative D call: TRBD2 (6 bases). The CDR3 totals 13 residues. Germline CDR1 is SEHNR and CDR2 is FQNEAQ (reference sequence). Trimming shortened V by 6 bases and J by 2 bases, and 10 bases separated the two germline ends. The CDR3 DNA reads TGTGCCAGCAGGCTAGCGAGGCAAGAGACCCAGTACTTC. Encoded protein: CASRLARQETQYF.

This clonotype was detected only a few times. V and J are TRBV9 and TRBJ2-7; possibly TRBD1 or TRBD2 for D (5 bases each). This CDR3 spans 14 amino acids. The germline V gene encodes CDR1 SGDLS and CDR2 YYNGEE. The V end was cut by 2 bases, the J end by 9 bases, with 18 bases between. CDR3: CASSVGTEPSVQYF. The CDR3 DNA follows: TGTGCCAGCAGCGTCGGGACGGAGCCCTCTGTGCAGTACTTC.

CDR3 in amino acids: CATGTSGFSRSYNEQFF. The CDR3 nucleotides read TGTGCCACCGGGACTAGCGGATTTAGTAGGTCCTACAATGAGCAGTTCTTC. The genes are TRBV24-1 and TRBJ2-1; 11 nucleotides line up with TRBD2. CDR3 length: 17 amino acids. The germline V gene encodes CDR1 KGHDR and CDR2 SFDVKD. Trimming took 9 bases from V and 1 from J; bases not matched to a gene: 10.

The chain employs TRBV27 and TRBJ1-5; tentatively, D is TRBD1 (5 bases). The germline V gene encodes CDR1 MNHEY and CDR2 SMNVEV (reference sequence). V gave up 0 bases and J gave up 9 bases, with 12 bases separating them. This CDR3 comprises 14 residues. DNA for the CDR3: TGTGCCAGCAGTTTATCGATTGGGGGACCGCCCCAGCATTTT. It translates to CASSLSIGGPPQHF.

This clonotype was observed a handful of times. DNA of the CDR3: TGTGCCAGCAGCTTTTCAAGCGGGAGGAACTCCTACGAGCAGTACTTC. Its translation is CASSFSSGRNSYEQYF. The V and J genes are TRBV7-9 and TRBJ2-7, with 9 bases aligning to TRBD2. CDR3 length equals 16 residues. Trimming at V came to 3 bases and at J to 0 bases, leaving 6 bases not matched to a gene. Germline V CDR1 and CDR2: SEHNR, FQNEAQ (reference sequence).

This chain uses TRBV10-3 with TRBJ1-6; the D is unclear. Germline values: CDR1 ENHRY, CDR2 SYGVKD. V dropped 2 bases and J dropped 5 bases, with 13 bases sitting between them. The CDR3 extends over 16 amino acids. The CDR3, as DNA: TGTGCCATCAGTGAGGTGTGGAGGTCTAATAATTCACCCCTCCACTTT. Translating it yields CAISEVWRSNNSPLHF.

The gene calls are TRBV6-5 and TRBJ2-5; 8 nucleotides align to TRBD2. The CDR3 covers 17 residues. Germline V lookup: CDR1 MNHEY, CDR2 SVGAGI. The ends lost 0 bases at V and 4 bases at J; junction bases unmatched: 10. CDR3 in DNA: TGTGCCAGCAGTTACTCGAACTTAGCGGGATCTAGAGAGACCCAGTACTTC. It specifies CASSYSNLAGSRETQYF.

At least ten counts were recorded for this clonotype. This sequence joins TRBV28 and TRBJ2-1; D assignment may be TRBD1 or TRBD2 (5 bases each). The CDR3 runs 15 residues. V dropped 4 bases and J dropped 4 bases, with 14 bases sitting between them. Germline-derived CDR1 and CDR2 are MDHEN and SYDVKM. The CDR3 reads CASSSPREGYNEQFF. The CDR3 nucleotides are TGTGCCAGCAGTTCCCCCCGTGAGGGGTACAATGAGCAGTTCTTC.

This clonotype was seen more than once but under ten times. The rearrangement links TRBV10-3 to TRBJ1-2; maybe TRBD1 (6 bases). The CDR3 is 13 amino acids. CDR1 and CDR2 from the germline V gene are ENHRY and SYGVKD. V lost 10 bases and J 8 bases, leaving 20 bases between the germline ends. The CDR3 loop reads CATWWGAARGYTF. CDR3 sequence (DNA): TGTGCCACCTGGTGGGGGGCAGCACGCGGCTACACCTTC.

The chain employs TRBV9 and TRBJ2-1; no definite D call. V lost 5 bases and J 2 bases, leaving 17 bases between the germline ends. This CDR3 has 16 amino acids. Germline CDR1 SGDLS, CDR2 YYNGEE. The CDR3 bases are TGTGCCAGCAGTGACGAAGACACCCTCACCTACAATGAGCAGTTCTTC. This gives the protein CASSDEDTLTYNEQFF.

The V call is TRBV9, the J call TRBJ2-3, with 15 bases that match TRBD2. The CDR3 has 16 residues. V lost 4 bases to trimming and J lost 3 bases; unmatched junction nucleotides: 3. Germline V gives CDR1 SGDLS, CDR2 YYNGEE. CDR3 nucleotide sequence: TGTGCCAGCAGCAAGGGACTAGCGGGAGGAACAGATACGCAGTATTTT. Translated: CASSKGLAGGTDTQYF.

This clonotype came up a few times. The chain links TRBV29-1 to TRBJ1-1; D remains ambiguous. This CDR3 has 13 amino acids. CDR1 is SQVTM and CDR2 is ANQGSEA in the germline V gene. V lost 4 bases, J lost 6 bases, and 15 bases lay in between. This chain's CDR3 is CSVVASNWPEAFF. In nucleotides, the CDR3 is TGCAGCGTTGTTGCGAGCAACTGGCCTGAAGCTTTCTTT. The whole variable domain, filled in from reference TRBV29-1 and TRBJ1-1, reads SAVISQKPSRDICQRGTSLTIQCQVDSQVTMMFWYRQQPGQSLTLIATANQGSEATYESGFVIDKFPISRPNLTFSTLTVSNMSPEDSSIYLCSVVASNWPEAFFGQGTRLTVV.

This clonotype turned up a few times. This chain uses TRBV27 with TRBJ2-7, with D perhaps assigned TRBD1 or TRBD2 (5 bases each). The CDR3 is 14 residues long. V was shortened by 2 bases and J by 2 bases, with 10 bases between the two germline ends. Germline V gene data show CDR1 as MNHEY and CDR2 as SMNVEV (reference sequence). The CDR3 sequence: CASSLRDGTYEQYF. The CDR3 DNA follows: TGTGCCAGCAGTTTAAGGGACGGTACCTACGAGCAGTACTTC.

This clonotype was observed a handful of times. This chain uses TRBV9 with TRBJ2-7; D is tentatively TRBD1 or TRBD2 (5 bases each). From germline, CDR1 is SGDLS and CDR2 YYNGEE. The CDR3 has 14 amino acids. Between the trimmed V and J ends, which lost 3 bases and 2 bases, there was a span of 12 bases. CDR3 residues: CASSGPQGPYEQYF. The DNA for the CDR3 is TGTGCCAGCAGCGGCCCCCAGGGACCCTACGAGCAGTACTTC.

This rearrangement joins TRBV3-1 to TRBJ2-5, with 8 bases identical to TRBD2. There are 15 residues in the CDR3. Germline CDR1 reads LGHDT; CDR2 reads YNNKEL (reference sequence). V was pared by 4 bases and J by 5 bases, with 9 bases of the junction left unmatched. The CDR3 nucleotides read TGTGCCAGCAGCCTCGTCGGGGGGGTCCGGGAGACCCAGTACTTC. The encoded protein is CASSLVGGVRETQYF.

The chain recombines TRBV13 with TRBJ1-6; 7 bases agree with TRBD1. With V trimmed by 4 bases and J by 4 bases, 7 bases remained unmatched. The CDR3 consists of 16 residues. Germline values: CDR1 PRHDT, CDR2 FYEKMQ (reference sequence). The CDR3 loop is CASSSSQTGYNSPLHF. CDR3 bases: TGTGCCAGCAGCTCCAGTCAGACAGGGTATAATTCACCCCTCCACTTT.

This clonotype was observed a handful of times. The chain couples TRBV3-1 to TRBJ1-6; tentative D call: TRBD1 (5 bases). The germline V and J ends were trimmed by 0 bases and 10 bases, with 13 bases remaining between them. Germline lookup yields CDR1 LGHDT and CDR2 YNNKEL (reference sequence). The CDR3 is 15 amino acids. The DNA of the CDR3 is TGTGCCAGCAGCCAAGAGGGGGGACTCGAATCACCCCTCCACTTT. Amino acid sequence: CASSQEGGLESPLHF.

This chain joins TRBV12-3 or TRBV12-4 and TRBJ2-3; possibly TRBD2 for D (5 bases). Trimming took 5 bases from V and 4 from J, leaving 13 bases between them. The CDR3 loop spans 14 amino acids. The CDR3 region is CASSPTRVPDTQYF. CDR3 nucleotide sequence: TGTGCCAGCAGTCCCACGAGGGTCCCAGATACGCAGTATTTT.